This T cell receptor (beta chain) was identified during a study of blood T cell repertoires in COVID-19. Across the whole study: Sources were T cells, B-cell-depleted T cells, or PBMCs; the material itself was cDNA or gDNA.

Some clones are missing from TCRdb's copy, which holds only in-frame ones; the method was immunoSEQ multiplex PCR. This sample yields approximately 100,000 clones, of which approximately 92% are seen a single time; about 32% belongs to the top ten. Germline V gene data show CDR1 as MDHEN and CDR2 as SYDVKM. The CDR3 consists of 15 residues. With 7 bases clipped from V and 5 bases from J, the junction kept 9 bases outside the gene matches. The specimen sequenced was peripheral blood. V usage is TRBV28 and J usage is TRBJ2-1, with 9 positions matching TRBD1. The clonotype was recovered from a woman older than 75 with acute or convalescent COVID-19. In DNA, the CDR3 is TGTGCCAGCACTGTGGGACAGGGCTCTAACAATGAGCAGTTCTTC. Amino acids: CASTVGQGSNNEQFF.